Below are 9 T cell receptor beta chains sequenced from a single sample in a study of shared clonotypes between healthy human individuals. Sequenced by immunoSEQ multiplex PCR; TCRdb stores in-frame clones only, minus some. Found here are fewer than 1.8 million clones, approximately 98.5% of them singletons; the top ten hold approximately 0.4%. Sequencing was performed on naive CD4+ T cells sorted from blood. Subset in this sample: CD45RA+ positively selected. The receptors derive from a man aged 25 to 40 in good health.

This clone was counted once. The rearrangement uses TRBV9 and TRBJ2-3; D uncertain. The germline V and J ends were trimmed by 0 bases and 5 bases, with 10 bases remaining between them. Germline V gene data show CDR1 as SGDLS and CDR2 as YYNGEE. There are 14 residues in the CDR3. In DNA, the CDR3 is TGTGCCAGCAGCGTAGAGGCTAGACTAGATACGCAGTATTTT. The encoded protein is CASSVEARLDTQYF.

This chain connects TRBV28 to TRBJ1-1; D is ambiguous. Germline V gives CDR1 MDHEN, CDR2 SYDVKM. V lost 3 bases, J lost 0 bases, and 5 bases lay in between. The CDR3 has 13 amino acids. CDR3 amino acids: CASSFFMNTEAFF. CDR3 nucleotide sequence: TGTGCCAGCAGTTTTTTCATGAACACTGAAGCTTTCTTT.

The J gene is TRBJ1-1, the V gene TRBV9; D perhaps matches TRBD1 (6 bases). Germline CDR1 and CDR2: SGDLS and YYNGEE. Trimming shortened V by 4 bases and J by 0 bases, and 28 bases separated the two germline ends. There are 20 residues in the CDR3. Here the CDR3 DNA reads TGTGCCAGCAGCTCCAGACTCGAGGGGGGGGGCGCCAGCATGAACACTGAAGCTTTCTTT. Amino acids: CASSSRLEGGGASMNTEAFF. Looking up the rest from reference TRBV9 and TRBJ1-1 gives the full variable domain: DSGVTQTPKHLITATGQRVTLRCSPRSGDLSVYWYQQSLDQGLQFLIQYYNGEERAKGNILERFSAQQFPDLHSELNLSSLELGDSALYFCASSSRLEGGGASMNTEAFFGQGTRLTVV.

This sequence joins TRBV9 and TRBJ2-3; 7 positions agree with TRBD2. The germline CDR1 and CDR2 sequences are SGDLS and YYNGEE. The CDR3 is 14 amino acids. The junction had 4 bases not matched to a gene; V was cut back by 0 bases and J by 6 bases. CDR3 amino acids: CASSVERGSDTQYF. DNA of the CDR3: TGTGCCAGCAGCGTAGAGCGGGGATCGGATACGCAGTATTTT. The full variable domain, completed using reference TRBV9 and TRBJ2-3, is DSGVTQTPKHLITATGQRVTLRCSPRSGDLSVYWYQQSLDQGLQFLIQYYNGEERAKGNILERFSAQQFPDLHSELNLSSLELGDSALYFCASSVERGSDTQYFGPGTRLTVL.

The V and J genes are TRBV28 and TRBJ2-2, with 9 bases lining up with TRBD1. The CDR3 covers 16 residues. The V segment lost 8 bases and the J segment 5 bases; nucleotides outside the gene matches: 12. The germline V gene has CDR1 MDHEN and CDR2 SYDVKM. Here the CDR3 DNA reads TGTGCCAGCGACCCCCGGGACAGGGAAGGGACCGGGGAGCTGTTTTTT. Protein product: CASDPRDREGTGELFF.

The genes are TRBV19 and TRBJ1-5; 12 bases are shared with TRBD1. With V trimmed by 5 bases and J by 2 bases, 10 bases remained unmatched. The CDR3 consists of 18 residues. The germline V gene encodes CDR1 LNHDA and CDR2 SQIVND (reference sequence). CDR3 region: CASSSPPGTGGGNQPQHF. As DNA, the CDR3 is TGTGCCAGTAGTTCACCTCCCGGGACAGGGGGCGGCAATCAGCCCCAGCATTTT.

The gene calls are TRBV9 and TRBJ2-7; 11 bases are a match to TRBD2. With 4 bases clipped from V and 2 bases from J, the junction kept 2 bases outside the gene matches. There are 14 residues in the CDR3. Germline V gene lookup returns CDR1 SGDLS and CDR2 YYNGEE. CDR3 sequence: CASSKTSGTYEQYF. In DNA, the CDR3 is TGTGCCAGCAGCAAGACTAGCGGGACCTACGAGCAGTACTTC.

The V call is TRBV27, the J call TRBJ2-7, with 9 bases identical to TRBD1. V lost 5 bases, J lost 4 bases, and 9 bases stayed unmatched. In germline, CDR1 is MNHEY, CDR2 SMNVEV (reference sequence). This CDR3 comprises 15 residues. CDR3 sequence reads: CASSPTTGGGYEQYF. The DNA for the CDR3 is TGTGCCAGCAGTCCGACCACAGGGGGCGGTTACGAGCAGTACTTC.

The V and J genes are TRBV10-2 and TRBJ1-3; D is ambiguous. Germline values: CDR1 WSHSY, CDR2 SAAADI. CDR3 length: 15 amino acids. The V gene lost 3 bases and the J gene lost 0 bases, with 9 bases spanning the gap. The CDR3 nucleotides read TGCGCCAGCAGTGACGGGGTACACTCTGGAAACACCATATATTTT. Translating gives CASSDGVHSGNTIYF.